Listed here are 30 T cell receptor beta chains from one sample, sequenced in a study of CD8 T cells in ankylosing spondylitis. Study results and caveats: There was a TCR beta motif, made of several highly homologous variants, that appeared characteristic of ankylosing spondylitis blood.

TCRdb re-called the 5' RACE reads through MiXCR, storing one row per CDR3 protein. The repertoire holds about 800,000 distinct CDR3 sequences, with roughly 10% as singletons. Their recognized antigens are unknown. The sample taken for sequencing was blood, either unsorted or a sorted T cell fraction (not recorded which). The origin of the receptors is a male donor with ankylosing spondylitis.

The chain has TRBV19 and TRBJ2-2, with 10 bases fitting TRBD1. In germline, CDR1 is LNHDA, CDR2 SQIVND (reference sequence). This CDR3 comprises 18 residues. J lost 0 bases, V lost 0 bases, and 4 bases had no gene match. The CDR3, as DNA: TGTGCCAGTAGTATAGAAGGGACAGGGGCAACGAACACCGGGGAGCTGTTTTTT. Amino acids: CASSIEGTGATNTGELFF.

This clonotype was detected many times. Here the CDR3 reads CSGAVMGDEAFF. The CDR3 DNA is TGCAGCGGGGCGGTTATGGGGGATGAAGCTTTCTTT. V is TRBV29-1 and J is TRBJ1-1; D is perhaps TRBD1 (5 bases). Per the germline V gene, CDR1 is SQVTM and CDR2 is ANQGSEA. The CDR3 contains 12 residues. V lost 7 bases, J lost 7 bases, and 16 bases lay in between.

This clonotype was counted at least ten times. The V call is TRBV4-3, the J call TRBJ2-1; the D gene is possibly TRBD2 (6 bases). The germline V and J ends were trimmed by 9 bases and 6 bases, with 18 bases remaining between them. CDR3 length: 14 amino acids. Germline CDR1 and CDR2: LGHNA and YSLEER. The CDR3 protein is CARGKIRTTNEQFF. CDR3 in DNA: TGCGCCAGGGGCAAGATTCGGACTACCAATGAGCAGTTCTTC.

This clonotype has a handful of counts. The chain uses TRBV9 and TRBJ2-7; 9 nucleotides line up with TRBD1. CDR1 and CDR2 from the germline V gene are SGDLS and YYNGEE. The CDR3 is 15 residues long. V dropped 0 bases and J dropped 5; count of bases not matched to a gene: 6. The CDR3 here is CASSVEGTGIHEQYF. The CDR3 coding sequence is TGTGCCAGCAGCGTAGAGGGGACAGGGATCCACGAGCAGTACTTC.

This clonotype was observed many times. The V gene is TRBV4-3, the J gene TRBJ2-3, with unresolved D. V dropped 1 base and J dropped 6 bases, with 14 bases sitting between them. CDR1 and CDR2 (germline): LGHNA, YSLEER. The CDR3 consists of 15 residues. CDR3 in amino acids: CASSQAWGFPDTQYF. The CDR3 DNA is TGCGCCAGCAGCCAAGCTTGGGGTTTCCCGGATACGCAGTATTTT.

This clonotype came up a few times. The gene calls are TRBV20-1 and TRBJ1-1; possible D gene TRBD1, 6 bases. V was shortened by 5 bases and J by 3 bases, with 16 bases between the two germline ends. The germline CDR1 and CDR2 sequences are DFQATT and SNEGSKA (reference sequence). CDR3 size: 14 residues. The CDR3 region has the DNA TGCAGTGCTCTCAGATGGGACATCGACACTGAAGCTTTCTTT. It codes for CSALRWDIDTEAFF.

This clonotype was picked up a small number of times. An end of the junction differs from the germline gene, which may be a read error. The rearrangement uses TRBV28 and TRBJ2-1; perhaps TRBD2 as D (5 bases). Germline V lookup: CDR1 MDHEN, CDR2 SYDVKM. This CDR3 has 16 amino acids. In DNA form, the CDR3 reads TGTGCCAGCACTTTAGGAGCGGTAAGCTCCTACAATGAGCAGTTCTTC. Its protein is CASTLGAVSSYNEQFF. The entire variable domain, with the rest obtained from reference TRBV28 and TRBJ2-1, is as follows: DVKVTQSSRYLVKRTGEKVFLECVQDMDHENMFWYRQDPGLGLRLIYFSYDVKMKEKGDIPEGYSVSREKKERFSLILESASTNQTSMYLCASTLGAVSSYNEQFFGPGTRLTVL.

This clonotype was observed many times. This chain joins TRBV10-3 and TRBJ1-1; TRBD1 agrees at 9 bases. Germline V gene lookup returns CDR1 ENHRY and CDR2 SYGVKD. The ends lost 3 bases at V and 5 bases at J; junction bases unmatched: 4. There are 14 residues in the CDR3. As DNA, the CDR3 is TGTGCCATCAGTGAAGGACAGGGGTCAACTGAAGCTTTCTTT. Its translation is CAISEGQGSTEAFF.

This chain uses TRBV12-3 or TRBV12-4 with TRBJ1-6, with 8 bases fitting TRBD1. CDR3 length: 18 amino acids. The junction had 16 bases not matched to a gene; V was cut back by 5 bases and J by 7 bases. The CDR3 here is CASSHPGQEPIWNSPLHF. In nucleotides, the CDR3 is TGTGCCAGCAGTCACCCGGGACAGGAACCTATTTGGAATTCACCCCTCCACTTT.

This clonotype was detected ten times or more. As DNA, the CDR3 is TGTGCCAGCAGTTTAGCTGCCTCCTACAATGAGCAGTTCTTC. This gives the protein CASSLAASYNEQFF. This chain uses TRBV12-3 or TRBV12-4 with TRBJ2-1, with D uncertain. The CDR3 loop spans 14 amino acids. Trimming left V 0 bases short and J 0 bases short, with 3 bases between.

This clonotype appeared a few times. The J gene is TRBJ2-5, the V gene TRBV5-1, with D possibly being TRBD2 (6 bases). The CDR3 is 14 amino acids. V was pared by 5 bases and J by 4 bases, with 15 bases between. Germline CDR1 SGHRS, CDR2 YFSETQ. The CDR3 DNA reads TGCGCCAGCAGGGAGGAGGGTTCGGGAGAGACCCAGTACTTC. Its translation is CASREEGSGETQYF.

In its sample, this clonotype was seen many times. The chain combines TRBV30 with TRBJ2-2; D gene ambiguous. The germline V gene has CDR1 GTSNPN and CDR2 SVGIG (reference sequence). V dropped 2 bases and J dropped 1 base, with 5 bases sitting between them. This CDR3 contains 13 residues. The CDR3 region is CAWSLMNTGELFF. The CDR3 bases are TGTGCCTGGAGTTTAATGAACACCGGGGAGCTGTTTTTT.

This clonotype was observed a few times. This chain connects TRBV7-9 to TRBJ1-1, with 9 bases that match TRBD1. The CDR3 totals 15 residues. Trimming at V came to 4 bases and at J to 14 bases, leaving 17 bases not matched to a gene. CDR1 is SEHNR and CDR2 is FQNEAQ in the germline V gene (reference sequence). The CDR3, as DNA: TGTGCCAGCAGCTCCTCCGACAGGGGGGAGGCCCGGGGCTTCTTT. Translation: CASSSSDRGEARGFF.

This clonotype was observed once. The V gene is TRBV6-1, the J gene TRBJ1-1; D perhaps matches TRBD1 (6 bases). There are 12 residues in the CDR3. The V end lost 7 bases, the J end lost 6 bases, and 12 bases lay between the germline ends. Per the germline V gene, CDR1 is MNHNS and CDR2 is SASEGT. The CDR3 region is CASNRVGAEAFF. DNA of the CDR3: TGTGCCAGCAACAGGGTAGGGGCTGAAGCTTTCTTT.

This clonotype has more than one count but fewer than ten. The chain links TRBV6-2 or TRBV6-3 to TRBJ1-5; D unresolved. The germline CDR1 and CDR2 sequences are MNHEY and SVGEGT. Trimming stripped 7 bases from V and 0 bases from J, with 10 bases between. This CDR3 has 14 amino acids. The CDR3 loop is CASTISFSNQPQHF. DNA of the CDR3: TGTGCCAGCACGATCAGCTTTAGCAATCAGCCCCAGCATTTT.

V is TRBV7-2 and J is TRBJ2-1, with 9 bases fitting TRBD2. The germline gives CDR1 SGHTA, CDR2 FQGNSA. This CDR3 spans 16 amino acids. J gave up 7 bases and V 5 bases, and 12 bases lay outside the gene matches. The CDR3 here is CASSRTSAEYGNEQFF. CDR3 sequence (DNA): TGTGCCAGCAGCAGGACTAGCGCAGAGTACGGGAATGAGCAGTTCTTC.

J is TRBJ2-7 and V is TRBV15; D unclear. The CDR3 sequence is 15 residues long. Germline CDR1 and CDR2: LNHNV and YYDKDF (reference sequence). Deletions cut 0 bases from V and 3 bases from J, with 12 bases between. In nucleotides, the CDR3 is TGTGCCACCAGCAGAGATAGGATTGAGGTCTACGAGCAGTACTTC. This encodes CATSRDRIEVYEQYF.

This clonotype was observed a handful of times. V usage is TRBV5-5 and J usage is TRBJ2-3; 7 bases align to TRBD2. J lost 4 bases, V lost 2 bases, and 7 bases had no gene match. The CDR3 has 15 residues. Per the germline V gene, CDR1 is SGHKS and CDR2 is YYEKEE (reference sequence). In nucleotides, the CDR3 is TGTGCCAGCAGCTTCGTCGGGGGGTACTCAGATACGCAGTATTTT. Protein sequence: CASSFVGGYSDTQYF.

The chain couples TRBV7-2 to TRBJ2-2, with D possibly TRBD1 on 5 matching bases. V lost 2 bases and J 2 bases, leaving 12 bases between the germline ends. Germline lookup yields CDR1 SGHTA and CDR2 FQGNSA. The length of the CDR3 is 16 residues. The CDR3 coding sequence is TGTGCCAGCAGCTTATTTGTCAGGGAAAACACCGGGGAGCTGTTTTTT. This sequence encodes CASSLFVRENTGELFF.

This clonotype was counted between two and nine times. This rearrangement joins TRBV7-2 to TRBJ1-2, with 9 bases aligning to TRBD1. The V segment lost 1 base and the J segment 4 bases; nucleotides outside the gene matches: 4. CDR3 length: 15 amino acids. From germline, CDR1 is SGHTA and CDR2 FQGNSA. The CDR3 coding sequence is TGTGCCAGCAGCTTAGAGGGACAGGGTCTCTATGGCTACACCTTC. Its protein is CASSLEGQGLYGYTF.

This clonotype was detected only a few times. This chain links TRBV6-1 with TRBJ1-1; D gene ambiguous. Trimming removed 5 bases from V and 7 bases from J, with 11 bases in between. From germline, CDR1 is MNHNS and CDR2 SASEGT. This CDR3 spans 12 amino acids. The CDR3 loop reads CASSNRGNEAFF. In nucleotides, the CDR3 is TGTGCCAGCAGTAACCGGGGAAATGAAGCTTTCTTT.

The sample holds a few counts of this clonotype. This chain connects TRBV6-2 or TRBV6-3 to TRBJ2-2, with 13 bases aligning to TRBD2. V lost 6 bases to trimming and J lost 4 bases; unmatched junction nucleotides: 8. CDR1 is MNHEY, CDR2 SVGEGT, per germline. The CDR3 spans 17 residues. In nucleotides, the CDR3 is TGTGCCAGCAGAAGTACTAGCGGGGGGGCCGGCACCGGGGAGCTGTTTTTT. It is translated as CASRSTSGGAGTGELFF.

The rearrangement uses TRBV27 and TRBJ2-1; 7 bases align to TRBD2. The CDR3 sequence is 15 residues long. Germline assignment: CDR1 MNHEY and CDR2 SMNVEV (reference sequence). V lost 3 bases and J lost 2; bases outside the gene matches: 4. The CDR3 DNA reads as TGTGCCAGCAGTTTCGAGCGGGGAGCCTACAATGAGCAGTTCTTC. Its protein is CASSFERGAYNEQFF.

The chain employs TRBV11-1 and TRBJ2-2; the match to TRBD2 covers 15 bases. CDR1 SGHAT and CDR2 FQDESV come from the germline V gene (reference sequence). CDR3 size: 19 residues. Losses at the gene ends were 5 bases for V and 0 bases for J; bases not matched to a gene: 7. CDR3 region: CASSPGTSGGTTNTGELFF. CDR3 nucleotide sequence: TGTGCCAGCAGCCCTGGGACTAGCGGGGGGACTACGAACACCGGGGAGCTGTTTTTT.

This clonotype was recorded a few times. The rearrangement uses TRBV20-1 and TRBJ2-7; 8 nucleotides match TRBD2. The CDR3 length is 12 residues. The germline V gene encodes CDR1 DFQATT and CDR2 SNEGSKA (reference sequence). After removal of 3 bases from V and 7 bases from J, the junction contained 5 bases not matched to a gene. The CDR3 region is CSASGRGEEQYF. In DNA form, the CDR3 reads TGCAGTGCTAGCGGGAGGGGGGAAGAGCAGTACTTC.

The table lists this clonotype with many counts. One junction end does not reproduce the germline sequence, and a read error may be involved. The genes are TRBV5-1 and TRBJ2-7; the D gene is possibly TRBD2 (7 bases). In germline, CDR1 is SGHRS, CDR2 YFSETQ. The CDR3 is made up of 15 amino acids. CDR3 loop: CASSFLAGASYEQYF. Here the CDR3 DNA reads TGTGCCAGCAGCTTTTTGGCGGGGGCCTCCTACGAGCAGTACTTC. Drawing the rest from reference TRBV5-1 and TRBJ2-7, the complete variable domain is KAGVTQTPRYLIKTRGQQVTLSCSPISGHRSVSWYQQTPGQGLQFLFEYFSETQRNKGNFPGRFSGRQFSNSRSEMNVSTLELGDSALYLCASSFLAGASYEQYFGPGTRLTVT.

This chain links TRBV20-1 with TRBJ2-7; D not certain. This CDR3 is built from 15 residues. The germline V and J ends were trimmed by 0 bases and 3 bases, with 15 bases remaining between them. Germline assignment: CDR1 DFQATT and CDR2 SNEGSKA (reference sequence). CDR3 nucleotides: TGCAGTGCTAGAGATTTGGATGCCCCAAACTACGAGCAGTACTTC. Protein product: CSARDLDAPNYEQYF.

This clonotype was detected only a few times. The chain employs TRBV20-1 and TRBJ2-5; tentative D call: TRBD2 (5 bases). This CDR3 has 11 amino acids. CDR1 DFQATT and CDR2 SNEGSKA come from the germline V gene (reference sequence). The CDR3 sequence is CSRDHQETQYF. The CDR3 DNA is TGCAGCCGGGATCACCAAGAGACCCAGTACTTC.

A few counts support this clonotype. The genes are TRBV5-1 and TRBJ1-1; TRBD1 aligns across 8 bases. The germline gives CDR1 SGHRS, CDR2 YFSETQ. J was trimmed by 4 bases and V by 4 bases; bases with no gene match: 6. The CDR3 is 14 residues long. CDR3 residues: CASSVTGDFTEAFF. The CDR3 nucleotides are TGCGCCAGCAGCGTGACAGGGGATTTCACTGAAGCTTTCTTT.

J is TRBJ1-4 and V is TRBV20-1; no reliable D call. In germline, CDR1 is DFQATT, CDR2 SNEGSKA (reference sequence). This CDR3 spans 13 amino acids. Trimming left V 1 base short and J 8 bases short, with 11 bases between. CDR3 DNA: TGCAGTGCTAGAGGGGCCGGGTTCGAAAAACTGTTTTTT. Its protein product is CSARGAGFEKLFF.